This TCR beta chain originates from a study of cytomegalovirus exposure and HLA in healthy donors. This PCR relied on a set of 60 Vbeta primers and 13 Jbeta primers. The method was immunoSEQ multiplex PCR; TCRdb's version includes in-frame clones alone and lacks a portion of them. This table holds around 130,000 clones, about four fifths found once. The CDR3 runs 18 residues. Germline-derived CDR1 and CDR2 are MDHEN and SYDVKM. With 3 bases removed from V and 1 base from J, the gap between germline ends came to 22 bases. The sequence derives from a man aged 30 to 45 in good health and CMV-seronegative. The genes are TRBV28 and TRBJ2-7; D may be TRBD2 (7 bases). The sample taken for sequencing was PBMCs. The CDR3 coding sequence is TGTGCCAGCAGTTTTATTGTTTATGGCGGGGGCACATCCTACGAGCAGTACTTC. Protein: CASSFIVYGGGTSYEQYF. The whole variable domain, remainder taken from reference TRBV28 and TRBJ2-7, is DVKVTQSSRYLVKRTGEKVFLECVQDMDHENMFWYRQDPGLGLRLIYFSYDVKMKEKGDIPEGYSVSREKKERFSLILESASTNQTSMYLCASSFIVYGGGTSYEQYFGPGTRLTVT.